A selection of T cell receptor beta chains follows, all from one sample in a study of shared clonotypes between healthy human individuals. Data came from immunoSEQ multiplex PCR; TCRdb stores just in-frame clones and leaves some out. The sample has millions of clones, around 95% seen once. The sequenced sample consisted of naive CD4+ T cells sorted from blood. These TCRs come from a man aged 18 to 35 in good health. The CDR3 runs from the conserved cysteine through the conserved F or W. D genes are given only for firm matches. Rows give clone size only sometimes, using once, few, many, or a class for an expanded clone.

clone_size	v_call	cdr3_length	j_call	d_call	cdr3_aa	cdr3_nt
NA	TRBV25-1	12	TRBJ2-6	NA	CASSPGANVLTF	TGTGCCAGCAGTCCTGGGGCCAACGTCCTGACTTTC
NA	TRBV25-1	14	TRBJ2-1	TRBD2	CASRGTSGGNEQFF	TGTGCCAGCAGGGGGACTAGCGGGGGAAATGAGCAGTTCTTC
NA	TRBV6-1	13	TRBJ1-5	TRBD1	CASNQGAPRAQHF	TGTGCCAGTAACCAGGGGGCACCTCGAGCCCAGCATTTT
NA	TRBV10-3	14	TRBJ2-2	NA	CAISDPQGTGELFF	TGTGCCATCAGTGATCCTCAGGGCACCGGGGAGCTGTTTTTT
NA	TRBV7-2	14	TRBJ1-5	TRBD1	CASSSQGAVQPQHF	TGTGCCAGCAGCTCACAGGGGGCGGTTCAGCCCCAGCATTTT
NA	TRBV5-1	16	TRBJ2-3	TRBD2	CASSARGGSNADTQYF	TGCGCCAGCAGCGCCCGCGGCGGGAGTAATGCAGATACGCAGTATTTT
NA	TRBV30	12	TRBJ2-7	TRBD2	CAWRGDSYEQYF	TGTGCCTGGCGGGGGGACTCCTACGAGCAGTACTTC
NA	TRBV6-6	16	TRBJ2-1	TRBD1	CASNKPGTGSSNEQFF	TGTGCCAGCAATAAACCCGGGACAGGGTCCTCCAATGAGCAGTTCTTC
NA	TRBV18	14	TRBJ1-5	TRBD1	CASSTGATNQPQHF	TGTGCCAGCTCGACAGGGGCTACAAATCAGCCCCAGCATTTT
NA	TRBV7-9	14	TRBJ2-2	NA	CASSLEGSTGELFF	TGTGCCAGCAGCTTAGAGGGCTCCACCGGGGAGCTGTTTTTT
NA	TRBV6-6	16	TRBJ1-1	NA	CASSYSPGKGGTEAFF	TGTGCCAGCAGTTACTCGCCAGGGAAGGGGGGCACTGAAGCTTTCTTT
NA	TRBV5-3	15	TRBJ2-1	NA	CARSLGVIQPGEQFF	TGTGCCAGAAGCTTGGGAGTAATACAGCCAGGTGAGCAGTTCTTC
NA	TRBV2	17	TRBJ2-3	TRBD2	CASGGLGTSGKKDTQYF	TGTGCCAGCGGGGGGTTAGGGACTAGCGGGAAGAAAGATACGCAGTATTTT
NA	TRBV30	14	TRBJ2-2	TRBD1	CAQIRTGGGGELFF	TGTGCCCAGATCCGGACAGGAGGTGGCGGGGAGCTGTTTTTT
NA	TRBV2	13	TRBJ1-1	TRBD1	CASSGTGDGEAFF	TGTGCCAGCAGTGGGACAGGGGACGGTGAAGCTTTCTTT
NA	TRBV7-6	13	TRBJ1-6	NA	CASSPAPFSSLHF	TGTGCCAGCAGTCCTGCTCCTTTCTCTTCCCTCCACTTT
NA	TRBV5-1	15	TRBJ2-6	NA	CASNQEGAGANVLTF	TGCGCCAGCAACCAAGAGGGGGCTGGGGCCAACGTCCTGACTTTC
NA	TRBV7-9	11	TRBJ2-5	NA	CASSPDWTQYF	TGTGCCAGCAGCCCGGACTGGACCCAGTACTTC
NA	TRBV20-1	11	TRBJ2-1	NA	CSASHQNEQFF	TGCAGTGCTAGTCACCAGAATGAGCAGTTCTTC
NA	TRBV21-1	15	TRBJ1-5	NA	CASSKSPGDNQPQHF	TGTGCCAGCAGCAAATCGCCAGGGGACAATCAGCCCCAGCATTTT
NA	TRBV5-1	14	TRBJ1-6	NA	CASSVSSYNSPLHF	TGCGCCAGCAGTGTAAGCTCCTATAATTCACCCCTCCACTTT
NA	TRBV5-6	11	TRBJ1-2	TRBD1	CASSLGQVIYF	TGTGCCAGCAGCCTGGGACAGGTTATTTACTTC
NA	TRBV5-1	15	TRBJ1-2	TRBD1	CASAYSDRGAYGYTF	TGCGCCAGCGCCTACTCTGACAGGGGGGCCTATGGCTACACCTTC
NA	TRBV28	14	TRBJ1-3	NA	CASSQGQFGNTIYF	TGTGCCAGCAGTCAGGGGCAATTCGGAAACACCATATATTTT
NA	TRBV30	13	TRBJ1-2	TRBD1	CAWSRTGMGGYTF	TGTGCCTGGTCCCGGACAGGGATGGGTGGCTACACCTTC
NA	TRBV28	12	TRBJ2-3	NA	CASTPNTDTQYF	TGTGCCAGCACCCCGAACACAGATACGCAGTATTTT
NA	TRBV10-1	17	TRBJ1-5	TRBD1	CASATGTGSNGNQPQHF	TGCGCCAGCGCGACCGGGACAGGGTCGAATGGCAATCAGCCCCAGCATTTT
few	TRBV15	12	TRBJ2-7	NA	CATSRHSYEQYF	TGTGCCACCAGCAGGCACAGCTACGAGCAGTACTTC
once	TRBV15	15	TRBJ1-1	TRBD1	CATSRGSGGTTEAFF	TGTGCCACCAGCAGAGGGTCAGGGGGTACCACTGAAGCTTTCTTT
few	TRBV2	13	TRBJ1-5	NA	CASSDVRGQPQHF	TGTGCCAGCAGTGATGTCAGGGGACAGCCCCAGCATTTT
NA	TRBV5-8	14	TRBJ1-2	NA	CASSFFREGDGYTF	TGTGCCAGCAGCTTTTTCCGGGAGGGCGATGGCTACACCTTC
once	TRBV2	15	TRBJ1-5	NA	CASSDGGASNQPQHF	TGTGCCAGCAGTGATGGGGGGGCCAGCAATCAGCCCCAGCATTTT
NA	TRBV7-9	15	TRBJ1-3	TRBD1	CASSLPGQGSNTIYF	TGTGCCAGCAGCTTACCGGGACAGGGCTCAAACACCATATATTTT
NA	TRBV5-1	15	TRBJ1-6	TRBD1	CASSLGTGYNSPLHF	TGCGCCAGCAGCTTGGGGACAGGCTATAATTCACCCCTCCACTTT
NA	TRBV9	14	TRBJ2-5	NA	CASSASGAEKTQYF	TGTGCCAGCAGCGCGTCGGGTGCTGAGAAGACCCAGTACTTC
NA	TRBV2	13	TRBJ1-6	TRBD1	CAGHRGLNSPLHF	TGTGCCGGCCACAGGGGCCTCAATTCACCCCTCCACTTT
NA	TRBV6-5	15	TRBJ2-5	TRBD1	CASSYRDRGPETQYF	TGTGCCAGCAGTTACCGGGACAGGGGGCCAGAGACCCAGTACTTC
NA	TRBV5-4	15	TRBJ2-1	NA	CASRKVGHQYNEQFF	TGTGCCAGCAGGAAAGTGGGGCATCAGTACAATGAGCAGTTCTTC
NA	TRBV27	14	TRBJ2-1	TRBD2	CASSKGLDSNEQFF	TGTGCCAGCAGTAAGGGACTAGATTCCAATGAGCAGTTCTTC